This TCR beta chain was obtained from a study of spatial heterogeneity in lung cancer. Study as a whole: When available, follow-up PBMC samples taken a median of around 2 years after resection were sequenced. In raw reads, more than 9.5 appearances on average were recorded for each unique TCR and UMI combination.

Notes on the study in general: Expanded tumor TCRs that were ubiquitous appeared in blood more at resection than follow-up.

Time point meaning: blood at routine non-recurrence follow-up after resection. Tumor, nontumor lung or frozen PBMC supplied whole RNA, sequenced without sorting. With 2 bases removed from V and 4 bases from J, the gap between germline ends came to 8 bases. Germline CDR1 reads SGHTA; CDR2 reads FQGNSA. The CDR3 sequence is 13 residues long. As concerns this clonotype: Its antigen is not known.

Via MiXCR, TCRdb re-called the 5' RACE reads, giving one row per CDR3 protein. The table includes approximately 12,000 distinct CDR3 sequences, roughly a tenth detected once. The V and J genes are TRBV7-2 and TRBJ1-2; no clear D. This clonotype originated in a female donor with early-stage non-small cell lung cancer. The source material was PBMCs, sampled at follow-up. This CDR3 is CASSLIHSYGYTF. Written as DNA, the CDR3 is TGTGCCAGCAGCTTAATTCACAGCTATGGCTACACCTTC.